The 8 T cell receptor beta chains below all came from one sample that was sequenced in a study of tumor-infiltrating lymphocytes in primary liver carcinoma. The source of the blood RNA was unsorted whole blood, and germline DNA was extracted as well. The authors made TCR beta cDNA from around 500 ng total RNA with a constant-region primer. Library construction for TCR beta comprised three nested multiplex PCR rounds performed with slightly modified ARM-PCR. Researchers ran the first two PCR rounds for roughly 10 cycles each with TRBV1-TRBV30 forward primers and a C-beta reverse primer. TCRdb re-analysed the multiplex PCR reads in MiXCR, keeping a single row per CDR3 protein. The profile shows nearly 200,000 distinct CDR3 sequences, less than 75% of them singletons. Material for sequencing was peripheral blood. These receptors were collected from a woman aged 55-69 years with primary liver carcinoma and hepatitis B virus infection.

V is TRBV6-1 and J is TRBJ2-1, with D perhaps TRBD1 (6 bases). Germline values: CDR1 MNHNS, CDR2 SASEGT. The CDR3 totals 17 residues. V lost 1 base to trimming and J lost 7 bases, with 20 bases between them. CDR3 protein: CASSEESRGDLQNEQFF. The CDR3 DNA reads as TGTGCCAGCAGTGAAGAATCCAGGGGCGATCTTCAAAATGAGCAGTTCTTC.

The rearrangement joins TRBV14 to TRBJ2-3; D is ambiguous. The CDR3 is 12 amino acids. Trimming left V 6 bases short and J 11 bases short, with 15 bases between. Germline CDR1 and CDR2: SGHDN and FVKESK. CDR3 sequence: CASSQPGRMQYF. CDR3 DNA sequence: TGTGCCAGCAGTCAACCGGGTAGGATGCAGTATTTT. The variable domain in full, completed from reference TRBV14 and TRBJ2-3, reads EAGVTQFPSHSVIEKGQTVTLRCDPISGHDNLYWYRRVMGKEIKFLLHFVKESKQDESGMPNNRFLAERTGGTYSTLKVQPAELEDSGVYFCASSQPGRMQYFGPGTRLTVL.

For this clonotype: A much larger clonotype is one base distant, so this may be a read error. This sequence joins TRBV12-3 or TRBV12-4 and TRBJ1-4, with D possibly matching TRBD1 (5 bases). The CDR3 is 17 amino acids. The germline V and J ends were trimmed by 3 bases and 0 bases, with 14 bases remaining between them. CDR3 sequence reads: CASSFPLDSSTNEKLFF. The CDR3 nucleotides are TGTGCCAGCAGTTTCCCCCTAGACAGTTCAACTAATGAAAAACTGTTTTTT.

The chain uses TRBV11-2 and TRBJ2-7, with 10 bases aligning to TRBD2. Trimming took 6 bases from V and 9 from J; bases not matched to a gene: 8. Germline values: CDR1 SGHAT, CDR2 FQNNGV. The CDR3 has 13 amino acids. CDR3 loop: CASSRLAGVRQYF. The CDR3 DNA is TGTGCCAGCAGTCGCCTAGCGGGAGTACGGCAGTACTTC.

This clonotype has ten or more counts. V usage is TRBV29-1 and J usage is TRBJ1-1; TRBD1 matches at 10 bases. Looked up from germline, CDR1 is SQVTM and CDR2 is ANQGSEA. J lost 3 bases, V lost 6 bases, and 1 base had no gene match. The CDR3 contains 12 residues. As DNA, the CDR3 is TGCAGCGTGACAGGGGGCTACACTGAAGCTTTCTTT. It encodes CSVTGGYTEAFF.

Comment on this clonotype: At one end, the junction sequence differs from germline, possibly due to a read error. The chain is built from TRBV11-2 and TRBJ2-1; weak D call: TRBD1 (5 bases). The CDR3 is made up of 14 amino acids. CDR1 and CDR2 (germline): SGHAT, FQNNGV. The CDR3 coding sequence is TGTACCAGCAGCTTATCCCGTCAGGGCAATGAGCGGTTCTTC. Its translation: CTSSLSRQGNERFF.

The gene calls are TRBV6-5 and TRBJ1-1, with a tentative D call TRBD1 (6 bases). This CDR3 has 14 amino acids. V was clipped by 11 bases and J by 5 bases, with 21 bases between them. Germline CDR1 reads MNHEY; CDR2 reads SVGAGI. CDR3 in amino acids: CAYSYFGGGTEAFF. For the CDR3, the DNA is TGTGCCTACAGTTACTTCGGAGGGGGTACTGAAGCTTTCTTT.

This clonotype was seen many times. The rearrangement links TRBV29-1 to TRBJ2-1; 9 bases line up with TRBD1. CDR3 length equals 15 residues. J gave up 2 bases and V 6 bases, and 8 bases lay outside the gene matches. Germline V gene sequence: CDR1 SQVTM, CDR2 ANQGSEA. The CDR3 region is CSVAQGALPYNEQFF. CDR3 coding DNA: TGCAGCGTAGCACAGGGGGCGCTCCCCTACAATGAGCAGTTCTTC.